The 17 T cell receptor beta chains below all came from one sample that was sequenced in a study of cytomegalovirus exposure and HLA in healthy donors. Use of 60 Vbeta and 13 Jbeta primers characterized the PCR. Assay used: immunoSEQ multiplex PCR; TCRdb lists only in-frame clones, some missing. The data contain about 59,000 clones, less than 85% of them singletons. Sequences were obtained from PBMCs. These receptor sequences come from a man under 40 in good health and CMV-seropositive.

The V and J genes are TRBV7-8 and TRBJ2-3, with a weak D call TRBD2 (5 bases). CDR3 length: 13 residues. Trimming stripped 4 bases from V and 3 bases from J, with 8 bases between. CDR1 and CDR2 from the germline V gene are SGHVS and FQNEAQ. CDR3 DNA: TGTGCCAGCAGCTACACGGGGACAGATACGCAGTATTTT. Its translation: CASSYTGTDTQYF.

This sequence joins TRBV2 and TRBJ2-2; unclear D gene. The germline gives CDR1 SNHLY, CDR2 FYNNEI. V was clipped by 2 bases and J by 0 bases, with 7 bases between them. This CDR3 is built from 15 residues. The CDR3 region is CASSEFVANTGELFF. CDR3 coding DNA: TGTGCCAGCAGTGAATTCGTAGCGAACACCGGGGAGCTGTTTTTT.

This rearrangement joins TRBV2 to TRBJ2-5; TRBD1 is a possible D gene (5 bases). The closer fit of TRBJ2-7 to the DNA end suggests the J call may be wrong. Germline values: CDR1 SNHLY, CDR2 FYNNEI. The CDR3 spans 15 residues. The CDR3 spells CASSERQLSSYEQYF. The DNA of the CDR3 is TGTGCCAGCAGTGAGAGACAGCTGTCCTCCTACGAGCAGTACTTC.

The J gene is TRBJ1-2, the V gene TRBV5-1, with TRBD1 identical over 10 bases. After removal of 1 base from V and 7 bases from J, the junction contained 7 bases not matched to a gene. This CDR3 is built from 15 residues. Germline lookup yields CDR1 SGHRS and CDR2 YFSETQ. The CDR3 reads CASSLSGTGVLGYTF. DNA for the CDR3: TGCGCCAGCAGCTTGTCAGGGACAGGGGTACTTGGCTACACCTTC.

CDR3 sequence (DNA): TGTGCCAGTAGTTTTTTGTTTAGTCACACTGAAGCTTTCTTT. Protein: CASSFLFSHTEAFF. V and J are TRBV19 and TRBJ1-1; D is unresolved. Germline CDR1 reads LNHDA; CDR2 reads SQIVND (reference sequence). The CDR3 length is 14 residues. V was cut by 5 bases and J by 3 bases, with 13 bases left in between.

CDR3 protein: CASSAKNTEAFF. Written as DNA, the CDR3 is TGTGCCAGCAGTGCTAAGAACACTGAAGCTTTCTTT. J is TRBJ1-1 and V is TRBV2; D gene unclear. Per the germline V gene, CDR1 is SNHLY and CDR2 is FYNNEI. Between the trimmed V and J ends, which lost 4 bases and 1 base, there was a span of 4 bases. The CDR3 runs to 12 residues.

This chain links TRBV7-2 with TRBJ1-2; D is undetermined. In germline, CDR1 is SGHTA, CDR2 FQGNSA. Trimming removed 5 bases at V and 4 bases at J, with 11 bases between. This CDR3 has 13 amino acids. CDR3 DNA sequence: TGTGCCAGCAGCCTAGGACTTTCCTATGGCTACACCTTC. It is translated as CASSLGLSYGYTF.

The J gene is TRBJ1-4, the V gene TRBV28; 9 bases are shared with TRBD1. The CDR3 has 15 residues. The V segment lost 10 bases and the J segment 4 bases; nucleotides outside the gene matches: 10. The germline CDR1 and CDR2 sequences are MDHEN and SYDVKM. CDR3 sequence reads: CATTLRGQGNEKLFF. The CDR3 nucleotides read TGTGCCACCACCCTTAGGGGACAGGGTAATGAAAAACTGTTTTTT. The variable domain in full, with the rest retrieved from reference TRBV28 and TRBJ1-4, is DVKVTQSSRYLVKRTGEKVFLECVQDMDHENMFWYRQDPGLGLRLIYFSYDVKMKEKGDIPEGYSVSREKKERFSLILESASTNQTSMYLCATTLRGQGNEKLFFGSGTQLSVL.

CDR3 protein: CASEAGTGGNGYTF. The CDR3 DNA reads as TGTGCCAGCGAAGCCGGGACAGGGGGGAATGGCTACACCTTC. The chain has TRBV28 and TRBJ1-2, with 11 nucleotides matching TRBD1. Germline assignment: CDR1 MDHEN and CDR2 SYDVKM. This CDR3 has 14 amino acids. The trim removed 8 bases at V and 6 bases at J, leaving 8 bases unmatched.

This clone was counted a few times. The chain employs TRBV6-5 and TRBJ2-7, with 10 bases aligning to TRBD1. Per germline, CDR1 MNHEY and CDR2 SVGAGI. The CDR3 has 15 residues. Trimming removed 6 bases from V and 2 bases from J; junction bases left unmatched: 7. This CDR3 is CASSPTGGAAYEQYF. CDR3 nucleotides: TGTGCCAGCAGCCCGACAGGGGGCGCCGCCTACGAGCAGTACTTC.

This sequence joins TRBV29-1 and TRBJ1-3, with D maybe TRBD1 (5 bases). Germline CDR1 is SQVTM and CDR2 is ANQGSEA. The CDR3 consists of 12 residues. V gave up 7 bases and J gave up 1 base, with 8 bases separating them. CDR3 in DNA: TGCAGCGGGGGGGGGTCTGGAAACACCATATATTTT. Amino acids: CSGGGSGNTIYF.

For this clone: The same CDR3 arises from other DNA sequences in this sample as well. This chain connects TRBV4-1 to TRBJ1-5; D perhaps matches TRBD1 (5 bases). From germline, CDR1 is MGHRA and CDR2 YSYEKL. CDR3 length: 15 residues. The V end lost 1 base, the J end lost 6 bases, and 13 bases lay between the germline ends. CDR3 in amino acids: CASSQVVGVGQPQHF. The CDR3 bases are TGCGCCAGCAGCCAAGTTGTAGGGGTTGGTCAGCCCCAGCATTTT.

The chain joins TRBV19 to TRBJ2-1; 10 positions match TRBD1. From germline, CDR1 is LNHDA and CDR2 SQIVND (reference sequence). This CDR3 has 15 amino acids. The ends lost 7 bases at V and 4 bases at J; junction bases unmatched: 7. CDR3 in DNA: TGTGCCAGTACCATCCCGGGACAGGGGTACAATGAGCAGTTCTTC. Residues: CASTIPGQGYNEQFF. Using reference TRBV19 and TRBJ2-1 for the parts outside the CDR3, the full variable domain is DGGITQSPKYLFRKEGQNVTLSCEQNLNHDAMYWYRQDPGQGLRLIYYSQIVNDFQKGDIAEGYSVSREKKESFPLTVTSAQKNPTAFYLCASTIPGQGYNEQFFGPGTRLTVL.

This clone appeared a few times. The CDR3 region is CATSNLPYEQYF. For the CDR3, the DNA is TGTGCCACCAGCAATCTTCCCTACGAGCAGTACTTC. The rearrangement links TRBV15 to TRBJ2-7; D is uncertain. Germline V gene sequence: CDR1 LNHNV, CDR2 YYDKDF (reference sequence). The length of the CDR3 is 12 residues. The V and J ends lost 4 bases and 2 bases respectively, with 6 bases between them.

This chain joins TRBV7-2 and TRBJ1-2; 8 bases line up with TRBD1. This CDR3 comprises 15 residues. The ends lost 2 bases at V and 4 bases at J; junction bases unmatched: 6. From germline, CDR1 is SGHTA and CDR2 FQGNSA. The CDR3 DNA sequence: TGTGCCAGCAGCTTAACAGGGGGGGGTAGCTATGGCTACACCTTC. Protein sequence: CASSLTGGGSYGYTF.

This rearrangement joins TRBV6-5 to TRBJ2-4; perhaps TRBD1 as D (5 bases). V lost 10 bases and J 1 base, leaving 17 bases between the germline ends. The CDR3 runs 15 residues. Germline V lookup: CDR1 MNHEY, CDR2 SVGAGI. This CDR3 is CATREGQGAKNIQYF. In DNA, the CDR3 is TGTGCCACTAGGGAAGGGCAGGGCGCCAAAAACATTCAGTACTTC.

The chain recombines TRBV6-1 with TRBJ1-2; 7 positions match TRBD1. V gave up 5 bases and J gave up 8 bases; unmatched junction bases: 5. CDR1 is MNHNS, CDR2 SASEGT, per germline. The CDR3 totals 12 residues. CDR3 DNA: TGTGCCAGCAGTCCAGGGGGGAGCGGCTACACCTTC. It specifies CASSPGGSGYTF.